The rows below give T cell receptor beta chains drawn from one sample of a study of shared clonotypes between healthy human individuals. Sequenced by immunoSEQ multiplex PCR; TCRdb stores in-frame clones only, minus some. The data contain a few million clones, about 92% of them singletons. Material: naive CD4+ T cells from PBMCs. These receptors were collected from a man aged 18 to 29 in good health. Some clones in this sample may be carry-over from other donors' samples. The CDR3 runs from the conserved cysteine through the conserved F or W. D genes are given only for firm matches. Clone size appears in some rows only: once, few, many, or a class for an expanded clone.

D gene	J gene	clone size	V gene	CDR3 DNA	CDR3 protein
NA	TRBJ1-2	NA	TRBV15	TGTGCCACCAGCAGAGATGTCCCGGGGAATGGCTACACCTTC	CATSRDVPGNGYTF
TRBD2	TRBJ2-7	once	TRBV29-1	TGCAGCGTTGAAGATTCAGGGAGGGGCGAGCAGTACTTC	CSVEDSGRGEQYF
NA	TRBJ1-4	NA	TRBV6-1	TGTGCCAGCAGTGTCGGCAGTAATAATGAAAAACTGTTTTTT	CASSVGSNNEKLFF
TRBD2	TRBJ2-3	NA	TRBV19	TGTGCCAGTAGTATGTTACTAGCGGGGGACACAGATACGCAGTATTTT	CASSMLLAGDTDTQYF
NA	TRBJ1-5	NA	TRBV28	TGTGCCAGCAAATTGGGGGGGGCAGATCAGCCCCAGCATTTT	CASKLGGADQPQHF
NA	TRBJ2-3	NA	TRBV10-3	TGTGCCATCAGTGAGACCAGGACCACAGATACGCAGTATTTT	CAISETRTTDTQYF
TRBD2	TRBJ2-7	once	TRBV7-2	TGTGCCAGCAGCTTAAGGACTAGCGTCTACGAGCAGTACTTC	CASSLRTSVYEQYF
NA	TRBJ1-2	once	TRBV5-8	TGTGCCAGCAGCTTGGACCGCTATGGCTACACCTTC	CASSLDRYGYTF
NA	TRBJ2-1	NA	TRBV5-1	TGCGCCAGCAGCTTGGCAAATCAGGGGCCCAATGAGCAGTTCTTC	CASSLANQGPNEQFF
NA	TRBJ2-5	NA	TRBV5-4	TGTGCCAGCAGCCCCCCAGGGTCTCAAGAGACCCAGTACTTC	CASSPPGSQETQYF
NA	TRBJ1-5	NA	TRBV7-8	TGTGCCAGCAGCCCGAAGCTGTGGCAGGGCCCAACGGGCAATCAGCCCCAGCATTTT	CASSPKLWQGPTGNQPQHF
TRBD2	TRBJ2-2	NA	TRBV19	TGTGCCAGTAGTATAGCGCGGACTAGCGGGTATACCGGGGAGCTGTTTTTT	CASSIARTSGYTGELFF
NA	TRBJ2-3	NA	TRBV5-1	TGCGCCAGCAGCTTGGTTGGTACGTGGAGCACAGATACGCAGTATTTT	CASSLVGTWSTDTQYF
NA	TRBJ1-3	NA	TRBV28	TGTGCCAGCAGACCAAGTGGGGGCGAAGGAAACACCATATATTTT	CASRPSGGEGNTIYF
NA	TRBJ1-2	NA	TRBV14	TGTGCCAGCAGCCACCCTTTGGGGCAGGGTTTCTATGGCTACACCTTC	CASSHPLGQGFYGYTF
NA	TRBJ2-3	NA	TRBV2	TGTGCCAGCTGGGGTGATAGCACAGATACGCAGTATTTT	CASWGDSTDTQYF
TRBD2	TRBJ2-1	NA	TRBV28	TGTGCCAGCAGTCCCTATCCCGGACTAGCGGGAGGACCTAGCTCCTACAATGAGCAGTTCTTC	CASSPYPGLAGGPSSYNEQFF
NA	TRBJ2-1	NA	TRBV7-3	TGTGCCAGCAGCCCCTCTGCCCACAATGAGCAGTTCTTC	CASSPSAHNEQFF
TRBD2	TRBJ2-7	NA	TRBV5-4	TGTGCCAGCAGCCGTATAGCGGGAGGGTTCCACGAGCAGTACTTC	CASSRIAGGFHEQYF
NA	TRBJ2-7	NA	TRBV7-3	TGTGCCAGCAGCTTAGTCCCGAACTCCTACGAGCAGTACTTC	CASSLVPNSYEQYF
NA	TRBJ2-6	NA	TRBV14	TGTGCCAGCAGACCCAGGGGATCTGGGGCCAACGTCCTGACTTTC	CASRPRGSGANVLTF
TRBD2	TRBJ2-7	NA	TRBV5-1	TGCGCCAGCAGCTTAGCGGGAGGCACCTACGAGCAGTACTTC	CASSLAGGTYEQYF
NA	TRBJ2-4	NA	TRBV4-1	TGCGCCAGCAGCCAAGCAGGGTGGGGGGACGCCAAAAACATTCAGTACTTC	CASSQAGWGDAKNIQYF
NA	TRBJ1-4	once	TRBV5-1	TGCGCCAGCAGCTTGGAGGGAGGAACTAATGAAAAACTGTTTTTT	CASSLEGGTNEKLFF
NA	TRBJ1-2	few	TRBV2	TGTGCCAGCAGTGAGCCCAATGGCTACACCTTC	CASSEPNGYTF
TRBD2	TRBJ2-1	NA	TRBV28	TGTGCCAGCAGTTTAACGCCTAGCGGGATTCCCTACAATGAGCAGTTCTTC	CASSLTPSGIPYNEQFF
NA	TRBJ1-4	NA	TRBV9	TGTGCCAGCAGCACAAGACACTCAACTAATGAAAAACTGTTTTTT	CASSTRHSTNEKLFF
NA	TRBJ2-7	NA	TRBV10-1	TGCGCCAGCAGTGAGTCTAACAGGTTTAACGAGCAGTACTTC	CASSESNRFNEQYF
TRBD1	TRBJ2-5	NA	TRBV18	TGTGCCACCCAAGGGACAGAAGAGACCCAGTACTTC	CATQGTEETQYF
NA	TRBJ1-1	NA	TRBV5-6	TGTGCCAGCAGCTTGAGGTCGCACAGGAACACTGAAGCTTTCTTT	CASSLRSHRNTEAFF
NA	TRBJ1-4	NA	TRBV28	TGTGCCAGCAGACAGGGAAATGAAAAACTGTTTTTT	CASRQGNEKLFF
NA	TRBJ2-2	NA	TRBV5-1	TGCGCCAGCAGAATGTCGGCCAGAGACACCGGGGAGCTGTTTTTT	CASRMSARDTGELFF
NA	TRBJ2-7	NA	TRBV2	TGTGCCAGCAGTGAAGATGTCGCCTGGTCCTACGAGCAGTACTTC	CASSEDVAWSYEQYF